The T cell receptor beta chain described here comes from a study of CD8 T cells in Susac syndrome. Whole-study findings and limits: It was acknowledged in the study that the number of individuals who were included in its TCR sequencing and HLA analysis was relatively small.

A note on this clonotype: Its antigen is unknown.

V lost 5 bases to trimming and J lost 5 bases, with 9 bases between them. The V gene's germline CDR1 is SQVTM and CDR2 ANQGSEA. The CDR3 loop spans 11 amino acids. Patients with stable or active relapsing-remitting disease, all of them treatment-naive, made up the multiple sclerosis controls. Random hexamers were used to reverse transcribe an amount of 0.5 to 1 ug RNA. By means of immunoSEQ multiplex PCR, TCR beta CDR3 spanning 54 Vbeta and 13 Jbeta underwent amplification. TCRdb re-called the immunoSEQ multiplex PCR reads through MiXCR, storing one row per CDR3 protein. The data show around 150,000 distinct CDR3 sequences, with roughly 94% seen just once and over 0.09% held by the top ten.

The receptor's source is a human donor with multiple sclerosis. This chain uses TRBV29-1 with TRBJ1-2; possibly TRBD1 for D (6 bases). Sequencing input: CD4+ T cells from PBMCs. CDR3: CSVSQGYGYTF. CDR3 DNA: TGCAGCGTTTCACAGGGTTATGGCTACACCTTC. The full variable domain, completed using reference TRBV29-1 and TRBJ1-2, is SAVISQKPSRDICQRGTSLTIQCQVDSQVTMMFWYRQQPGQSLTLIATANQGSEATYESGFVIDKFPISRPNLTFSTLTVSNMSPEDSSIYLCSVSQGYGYTFGSGTRLTVV.